This T cell receptor beta chain stems from a study of blood T cells in healthy people across ages. Primers used in a second PCR of about 7 to 12 cycles were a sample-barcoded 5' primer and a J-beta primer mix. Every sample produced at least 3 million CDR3-containing paired-end reads. MiXCR was run by TCRdb on the 5' RACE reads, yielding one entry per CDR3 protein. The sample holds some 780,000 distinct CDR3 sequences, 56% seen once. Germline V gene data show CDR1 as MDHEN and CDR2 as SYDVKM. V lost 6 bases and J lost 8, with 13 bases in between. The CDR3 runs to 12 residues. Every sample had a minimum of 6.5 million PBMCs isolated.

The clonotype comes from a man between 40 and 49 years old in good health. This sequence joins TRBV28 and TRBJ1-2, with D maybe TRBD1 (5 bases). Source material: blood. The CDR3 here is CASSPAWGGYTF. For the CDR3, the DNA is TGTGCCAGCAGCCCCGCATGGGGCGGCTACACCTTC.